These 6 T cell receptor beta chains share one sample of origin, sequenced in a study of T cell responses to AZD1222 COVID-19 vaccine. Some clones are missing from TCRdb's copy, which holds only in-frame ones; the method was immunoSEQ multiplex PCR. Of approximately 110,000 clones in the sample, roughly 87% were seen once. Sequenced material: peripheral blood, taken on day 0 of AZD1222 vaccination. The receptors stem from an adult in good health.

The chain joins TRBV5-5 to TRBJ1-4, with D perhaps matching TRBD1 (6 bases). Per the germline V gene, CDR1 is SGHKS and CDR2 is YYEKEE (reference sequence). This CDR3 spans 15 amino acids. The V end lost 1 base, the J end lost 5 bases, and 12 bases lay between the germline ends. This CDR3 reads CASSLSQGRNEKLFF. As DNA, the CDR3 is TGTGCCAGCAGCTTGTCTCAGGGGAGAAATGAAAAACTGTTTTTT.

The chain couples TRBV6-1 to TRBJ2-5; 12 bases align to TRBD2. The CDR3 extends over 17 amino acids. The germline V gene encodes CDR1 MNHNS and CDR2 SASEGT. Unmatched junction bases numbered 11, after V lost 4 bases and J lost 5 bases. The DNA for the CDR3 is TGTGCCAGCAGTGGCGCCGGGACTAGCGGGCTGGGGGAGACCCAGTACTTC. Protein sequence: CASSGAGTSGLGETQYF.

The V call is TRBV28, the J call TRBJ2-5, with D perhaps TRBD2 (7 bases). The CDR3 contains 15 residues. Between the trimmed V and J ends, which lost 3 bases and 5 bases, there was a span of 16 bases. CDR1 MDHEN and CDR2 SYDVKM come from the germline V gene. The chain's CDR3 is CASSFWRGGEETQYF. The DNA of the CDR3 is TGTGCCAGCAGTTTTTGGAGGGGGGGCGAGGAGACCCAGTACTTC.

V usage is TRBV2 and J usage is TRBJ1-6; 7 bases are shared with TRBD1. The CDR3 length is 14 residues. The V and J ends lost 3 bases and 6 bases, in that order; junction bases with no gene match: 2. The germline CDR1 and CDR2 sequences are SNHLY and FYNNEI. The CDR3 DNA is TGTGCCAGCAGTGAGGACAGGAGTAATTCACCCCTCCACTTT. The encoded protein is CASSEDRSNSPLHF.

This chain joins TRBV2 and TRBJ2-3; 9 nucleotides agree with TRBD2. The CDR3 consists of 13 residues. Per the germline V gene, CDR1 is SNHLY and CDR2 is FYNNEI. Trimming cost V 11 bases and J 2 bases; bases outside gene matches: 5. DNA for the CDR3: TGTGCCGAGGCTAGCGGGGTCACAGATACGCAGTATTTT. This encodes CAEASGVTDTQYF.

The V and J genes are TRBV28 and TRBJ1-2; D is undetermined. This CDR3 spans 16 amino acids. Germline assignment: CDR1 MDHEN and CDR2 SYDVKM. Deletions cut 3 bases from V and 2 bases from J, with 16 bases between. CDR3 in DNA: TGTGCCAGCAGTTTGGTCGGGTCCCGATTGAACTATGGCTACACCTTC. Residues: CASSLVGSRLNYGYTF.